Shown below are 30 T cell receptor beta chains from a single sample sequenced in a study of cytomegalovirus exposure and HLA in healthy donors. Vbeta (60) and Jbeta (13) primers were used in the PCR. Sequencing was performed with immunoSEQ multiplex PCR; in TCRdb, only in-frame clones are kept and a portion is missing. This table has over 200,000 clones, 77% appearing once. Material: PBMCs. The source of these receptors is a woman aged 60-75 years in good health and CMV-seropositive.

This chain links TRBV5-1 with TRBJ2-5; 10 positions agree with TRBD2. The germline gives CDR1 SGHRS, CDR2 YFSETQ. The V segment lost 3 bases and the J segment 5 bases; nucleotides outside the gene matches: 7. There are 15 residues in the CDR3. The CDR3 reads CASSWGGTSEETQYF. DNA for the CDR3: TGCGCCAGCAGCTGGGGGGGGACTAGCGAGGAGACCCAGTACTTC.

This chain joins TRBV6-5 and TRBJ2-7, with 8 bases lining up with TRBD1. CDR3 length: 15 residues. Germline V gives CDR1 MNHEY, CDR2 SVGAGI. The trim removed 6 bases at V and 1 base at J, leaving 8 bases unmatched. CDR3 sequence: CASSRRQGLSYEQYF. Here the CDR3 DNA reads TGTGCCAGCAGCCGAAGACAGGGGTTATCCTACGAGCAGTACTTC.

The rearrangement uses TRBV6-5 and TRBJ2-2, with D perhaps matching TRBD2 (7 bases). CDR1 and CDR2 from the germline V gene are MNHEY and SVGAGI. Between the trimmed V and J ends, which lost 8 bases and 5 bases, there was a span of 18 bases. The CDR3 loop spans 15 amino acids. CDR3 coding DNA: TGTGCCAGCGCGGCCCGGGGGGCTGGTACCGGGGAGCTGTTTTTT. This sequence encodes CASAARGAGTGELFF.

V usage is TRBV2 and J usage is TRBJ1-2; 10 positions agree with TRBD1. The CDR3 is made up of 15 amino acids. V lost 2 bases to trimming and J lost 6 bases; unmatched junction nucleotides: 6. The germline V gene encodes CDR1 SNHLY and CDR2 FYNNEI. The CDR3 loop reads CASSEFRTGGDGYTF. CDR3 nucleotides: TGTGCCAGCAGTGAATTCCGGACAGGGGGAGATGGCTACACCTTC. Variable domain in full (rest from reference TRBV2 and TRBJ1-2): EPEVTQTPSHQVTQMGQEVILRCVPISNHLYFYWYRQILGQKVEFLVSFYNNEISEKSEIFDDQFSVERPDGSNFTLKIRSTKLEDSAMYFCASSEFRTGGDGYTFGSGTRLTVV.

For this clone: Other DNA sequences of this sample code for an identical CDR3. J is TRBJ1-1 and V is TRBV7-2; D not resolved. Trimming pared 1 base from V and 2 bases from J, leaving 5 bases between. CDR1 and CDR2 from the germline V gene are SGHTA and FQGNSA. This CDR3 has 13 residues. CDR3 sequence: CASSLGRNTEAFF. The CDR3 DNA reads TGTGCCAGCAGCTTAGGGAGAAACACTGAAGCTTTCTTT.

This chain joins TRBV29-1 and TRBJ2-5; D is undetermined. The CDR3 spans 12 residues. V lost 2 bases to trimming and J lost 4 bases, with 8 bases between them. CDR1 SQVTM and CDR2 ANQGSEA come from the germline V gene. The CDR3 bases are TGCAGCGTTGAACTCCCCCCAGAGACCCAGTACTTC. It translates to CSVELPPETQYF. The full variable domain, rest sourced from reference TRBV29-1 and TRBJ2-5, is SAVISQKPSRDICQRGTSLTIQCQVDSQVTMMFWYRQQPGQSLTLIATANQGSEATYESGFVIDKFPISRPNLTFSTLTVSNMSPEDSSIYLCSVELPPETQYFGPGTRLLVL.

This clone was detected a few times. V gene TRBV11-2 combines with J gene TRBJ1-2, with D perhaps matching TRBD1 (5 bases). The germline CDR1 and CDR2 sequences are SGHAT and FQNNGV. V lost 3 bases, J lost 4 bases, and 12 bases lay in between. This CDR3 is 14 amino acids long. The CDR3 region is CASSFIQGSYGYTF. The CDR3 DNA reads TGTGCCAGCAGCTTTATTCAGGGTAGCTATGGCTACACCTTC.

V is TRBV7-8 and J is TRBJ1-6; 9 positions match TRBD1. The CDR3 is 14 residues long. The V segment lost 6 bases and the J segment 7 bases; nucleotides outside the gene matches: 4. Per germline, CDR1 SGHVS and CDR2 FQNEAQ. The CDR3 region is CASRTDRGNSPLHF. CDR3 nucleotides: TGTGCCAGCAGAACCGACAGGGGGAATTCACCCCTCCACTTT. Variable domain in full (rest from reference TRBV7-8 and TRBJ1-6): GAGVSQSPRYKVAKRGQDVALRCDPISGHVSLFWYQQALGQGPEFLTYFQNEAQLDKSGLPSDRFFAERPEGSVSTLKIQRTQQEDSAVYLCASRTDRGNSPLHFGNGTRLTVT.

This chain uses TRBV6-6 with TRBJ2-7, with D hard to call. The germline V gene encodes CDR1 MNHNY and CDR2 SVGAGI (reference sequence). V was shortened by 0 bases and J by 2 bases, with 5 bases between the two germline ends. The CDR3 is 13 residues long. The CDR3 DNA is TGTGCCAGCAGTTACTCGAACACCTACGAGCAGTACTTC. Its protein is CASSYSNTYEQYF.

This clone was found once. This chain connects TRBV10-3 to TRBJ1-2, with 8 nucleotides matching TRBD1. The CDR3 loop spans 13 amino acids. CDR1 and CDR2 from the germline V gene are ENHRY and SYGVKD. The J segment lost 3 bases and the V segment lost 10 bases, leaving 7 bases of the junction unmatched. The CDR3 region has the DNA TGTGCCACAGGACAGGGCTGGGACTATGGCTACACCTTC. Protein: CATGQGWDYGYTF.

The CDR3 spells CASSPGGGRPNEKLFF. The CDR3 nucleotides are TGTGCCAGCTCACCAGGTGGAGGGCGGCCTAATGAAAAACTGTTTTTT. V is TRBV18 and J is TRBJ1-4, with D hard to call. Deletions cut 2 bases from V and 3 bases from J, with 13 bases between. The germline V gene encodes CDR1 KGHSH and CDR2 LQKENI. This CDR3 is 16 amino acids long.

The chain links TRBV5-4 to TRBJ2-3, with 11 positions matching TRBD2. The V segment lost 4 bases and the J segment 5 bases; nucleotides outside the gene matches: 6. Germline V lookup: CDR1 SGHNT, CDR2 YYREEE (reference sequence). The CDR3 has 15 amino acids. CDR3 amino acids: CASSTTSGERDTQYF. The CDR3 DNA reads TGTGCCAGCAGCACGACTAGCGGGGAGAGAGATACGCAGTATTTT.

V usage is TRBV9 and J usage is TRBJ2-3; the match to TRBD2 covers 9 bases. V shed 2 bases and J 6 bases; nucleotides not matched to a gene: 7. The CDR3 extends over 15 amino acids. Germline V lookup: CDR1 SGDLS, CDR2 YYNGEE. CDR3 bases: TGTGCCAGCAGCGTTGGTCTAGCGGGGTCTGATACGCAGTATTTT. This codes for CASSVGLAGSDTQYF.

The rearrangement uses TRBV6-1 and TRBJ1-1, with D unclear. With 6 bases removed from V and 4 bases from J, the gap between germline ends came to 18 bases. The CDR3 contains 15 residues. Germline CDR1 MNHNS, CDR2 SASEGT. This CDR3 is CASRRGVAEVTEAFF. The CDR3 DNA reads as TGTGCCAGCAGGAGAGGTGTGGCCGAGGTCACTGAAGCTTTCTTT.

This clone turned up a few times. The CDR3 sequence: CASSRDKSYEQYF. CDR3 coding DNA: TGTGCCAGCAGCCGGGACAAGTCCTACGAGCAGTACTTC. The chain couples TRBV2 to TRBJ2-7; D may be TRBD1 (6 bases). CDR3 length: 13 residues. V shed 6 bases and J shed 1 base, with 10 bases lying between them. Germline V gene sequence: CDR1 SNHLY, CDR2 FYNNEI.

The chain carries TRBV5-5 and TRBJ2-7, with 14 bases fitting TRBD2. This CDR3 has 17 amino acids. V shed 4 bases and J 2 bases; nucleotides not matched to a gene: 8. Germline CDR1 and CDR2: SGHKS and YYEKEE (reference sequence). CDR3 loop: CASSRETSGRVTYEQYF. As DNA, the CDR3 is TGTGCCAGCAGCCGAGAGACTAGCGGGAGGGTCACCTACGAGCAGTACTTC. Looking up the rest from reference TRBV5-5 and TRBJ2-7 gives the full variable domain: DAGVTQSPTHLIKTRGQQVTLRCSPISGHKSVSWYQQVLGQGPQFIFQYYEKEERGRGNFPDRFSARQFPNYSSELNVNALLLGDSALYLCASSRETSGRVTYEQYFGPGTRLTVT.

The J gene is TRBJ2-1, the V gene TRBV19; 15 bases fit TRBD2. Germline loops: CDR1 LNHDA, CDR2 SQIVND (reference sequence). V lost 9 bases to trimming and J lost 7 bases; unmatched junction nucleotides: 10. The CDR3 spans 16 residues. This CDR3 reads CASNSGLAGGENEQFF. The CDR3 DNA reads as TGTGCCAGCAACTCGGGACTAGCGGGGGGTGAGAATGAGCAGTTCTTC.

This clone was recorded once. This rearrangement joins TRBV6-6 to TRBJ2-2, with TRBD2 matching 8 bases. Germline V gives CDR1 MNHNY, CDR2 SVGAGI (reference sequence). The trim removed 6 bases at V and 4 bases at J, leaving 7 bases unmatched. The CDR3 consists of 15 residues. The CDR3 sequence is CASSPGLASTGELFF. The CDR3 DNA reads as TGTGCCAGCAGCCCCGGACTAGCAAGCACCGGGGAGCTGTTTTTT.

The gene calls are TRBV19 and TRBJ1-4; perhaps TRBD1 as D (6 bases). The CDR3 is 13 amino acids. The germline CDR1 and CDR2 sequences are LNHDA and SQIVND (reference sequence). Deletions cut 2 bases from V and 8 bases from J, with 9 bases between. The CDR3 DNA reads TGTGCCAGTAGTATAACAGGGAGCGAAAAACTGTTTTTT. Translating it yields CASSITGSEKLFF.

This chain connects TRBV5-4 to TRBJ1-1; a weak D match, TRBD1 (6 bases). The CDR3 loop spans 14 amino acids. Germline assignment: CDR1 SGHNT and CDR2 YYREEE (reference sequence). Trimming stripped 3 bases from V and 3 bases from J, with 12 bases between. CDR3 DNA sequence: TGTGCCAGCAGCTGGGACACCTCTGACACTGAAGCTTTCTTT. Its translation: CASSWDTSDTEAFF.

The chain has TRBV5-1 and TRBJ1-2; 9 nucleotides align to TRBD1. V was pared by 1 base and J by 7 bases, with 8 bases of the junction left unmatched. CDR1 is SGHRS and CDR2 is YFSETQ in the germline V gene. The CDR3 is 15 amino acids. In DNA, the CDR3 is TGCGCCAGCAGCTTGTCCACAGGGGGCGACGGTGGCTACACCTTC. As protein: CASSLSTGGDGGYTF.

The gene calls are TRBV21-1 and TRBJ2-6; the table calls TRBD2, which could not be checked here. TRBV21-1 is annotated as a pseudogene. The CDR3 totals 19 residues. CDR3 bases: TGTGCCAGCAGCAAAGACCGGAAGCGGAGGCTCTCTGGGGCCAACGTCCTGACTTTC. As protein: CASSKDRKRRLSGANVLTF.

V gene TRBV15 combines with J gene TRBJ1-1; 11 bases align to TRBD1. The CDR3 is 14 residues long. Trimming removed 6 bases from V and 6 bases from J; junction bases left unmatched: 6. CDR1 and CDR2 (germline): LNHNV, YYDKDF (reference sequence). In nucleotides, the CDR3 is TGTGCCACCAGGGGACAGGGGGAAGGGGCTGAAGCTTTCTTT. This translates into CATRGQGEGAEAFF.

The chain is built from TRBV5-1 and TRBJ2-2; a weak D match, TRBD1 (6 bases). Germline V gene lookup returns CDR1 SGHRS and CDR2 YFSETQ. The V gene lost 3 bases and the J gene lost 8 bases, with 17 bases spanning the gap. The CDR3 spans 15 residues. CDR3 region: CASSSGLRQAGELFF. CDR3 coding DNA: TGCGCCAGCAGCTCTGGACTTCGACAGGCGGGGGAGCTGTTTTTT.

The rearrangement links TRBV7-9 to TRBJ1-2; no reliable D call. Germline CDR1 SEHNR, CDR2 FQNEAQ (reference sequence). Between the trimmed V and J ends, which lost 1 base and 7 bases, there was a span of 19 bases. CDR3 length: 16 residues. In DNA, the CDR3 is TGTGCCAGCAGCTTAGTTGCGGGGATGGCAGCTGGTGGCTACACCTTC. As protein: CASSLVAGMAAGGYTF.

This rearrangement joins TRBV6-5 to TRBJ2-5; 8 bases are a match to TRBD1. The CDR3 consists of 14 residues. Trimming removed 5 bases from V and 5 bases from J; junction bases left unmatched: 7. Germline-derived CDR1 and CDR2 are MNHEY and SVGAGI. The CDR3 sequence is CASSRQGRGETQYF. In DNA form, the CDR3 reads TGTGCCAGCAGTCGACAGGGGAGAGGGGAGACCCAGTACTTC.

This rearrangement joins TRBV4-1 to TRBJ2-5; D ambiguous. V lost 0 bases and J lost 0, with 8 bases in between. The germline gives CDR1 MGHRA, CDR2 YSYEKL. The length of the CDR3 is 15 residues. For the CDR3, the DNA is TGCGCCAGCAGCCAAGACCTACAGAACCAAGAGACCCAGTACTTC. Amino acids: CASSQDLQNQETQYF.

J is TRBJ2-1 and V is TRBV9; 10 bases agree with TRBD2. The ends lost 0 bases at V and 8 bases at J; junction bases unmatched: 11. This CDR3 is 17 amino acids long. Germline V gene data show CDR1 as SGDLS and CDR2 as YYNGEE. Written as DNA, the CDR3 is TGTGCCAGCAGCGTAGGGTCAGGGACTAGCGAAGGGGATGAGCAGTTCTTC. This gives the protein CASSVGSGTSEGDEQFF.

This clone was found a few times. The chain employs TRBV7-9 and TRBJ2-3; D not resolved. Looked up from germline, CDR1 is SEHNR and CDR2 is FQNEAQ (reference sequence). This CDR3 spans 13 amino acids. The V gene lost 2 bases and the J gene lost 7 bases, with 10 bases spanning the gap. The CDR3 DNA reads TGTGCCAGCAGCTTACCCCGGAGAAATACGCAGTATTTT. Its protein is CASSLPRRNTQYF.

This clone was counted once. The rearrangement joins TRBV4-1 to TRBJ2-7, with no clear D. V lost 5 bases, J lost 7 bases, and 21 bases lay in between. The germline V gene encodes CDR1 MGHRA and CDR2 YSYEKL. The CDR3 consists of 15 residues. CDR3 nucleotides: TGCGCCAGCAGCTCGGGTGAAACGTCCCCTCGGGAGCAGTACTTC. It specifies CASSSGETSPREQYF.